The text below deals with one T cell receptor (beta chain). Antigen: not known. The data were taken from a study of CXCR3-negative and CXCR3-positive naive CD8 T cells. Study conclusions and caveats: Diversity was high in both naive subsets and much lower in memory cells.

The authors made the TRB cDNA libraries by 5' RACE using UMI labels. Using the 5' RACE reads, TCRdb records one entry per CDR3 protein without DNA. The repertoire table contains tens of thousands of distinct CDR3 sequences. The CDR3 spans 16 residues. The rearrangement uses TRBV12-3 or TRBV12-4 and TRBJ2-3. Sequenced: memory CD8+ T cells from blood. The TCR originated in a human donor in good health. Some clones in this sample may be carry-over from other donors' samples. The CDR3 loop is CASSLSVSQNTDTQYF.